Shown below are 26 T cell receptor beta chains from a single sample sequenced in a study of control samples from healthy donors and cancer patients. Produced via immunoSEQ multiplex PCR; TCRdb's table is partial and in-frame only. The sample lists some 77,000 clones; about 89% were seen once. Sequencing was done on a sample of blood. The receptors shown here come from a woman aged 60-75 years in good health.

The chain links TRBV2 to TRBJ1-2; 11 nucleotides agree with TRBD1. The length of the CDR3 is 14 residues. Germline lookup yields CDR1 SNHLY and CDR2 FYNNEI. V lost 5 bases, J lost 6 bases, and 5 bases stayed unmatched. CDR3 residues: CASSRGQGAHGYTF. The CDR3 nucleotides are TGTGCCAGCAGTAGAGGACAGGGGGCGCATGGCTACACCTTC.

The J gene is TRBJ2-2, the V gene TRBV7-2, with a tentative D call TRBD1 (6 bases). The CDR3 consists of 13 residues. From germline, CDR1 is SGHTA and CDR2 FQGNSA. The germline V and J ends were trimmed by 8 bases and 4 bases, with 11 bases remaining between them. The CDR3 is CASWGQSTGELFF. CDR3 DNA: TGTGCCAGCTGGGGGCAGTCCACCGGGGAGCTGTTTTTT.

The genes are TRBV6-6 and TRBJ2-1; TRBD1 agrees at 8 bases. V gave up 6 bases and J gave up 6 bases; unmatched junction bases: 10. CDR1 is MNHNY, CDR2 SVGAGI, per germline (reference sequence). The CDR3 totals 15 residues. CDR3: CASSPTGVFGNEQFF. In DNA form, the CDR3 reads TGTGCCAGCAGCCCGACAGGGGTTTTTGGCAATGAGCAGTTCTTC.

The rearrangement links TRBV5-1 to TRBJ2-5; 11 bases align to TRBD2. The CDR3 is made up of 17 amino acids. Germline V gene data show CDR1 as SGHRS and CDR2 as YFSETQ. V shed 4 bases and J 2 bases; nucleotides not matched to a gene: 10. The CDR3 sequence: CASSVLAGGFEQETQYF. The CDR3 DNA reads as TGCGCCAGCAGCGTGCTAGCGGGGGGCTTCGAACAAGAGACCCAGTACTTC.

This chain uses TRBV7-9 with TRBJ1-2; perhaps TRBD1 as D (6 bases). This CDR3 has 15 residues. Germline CDR1 reads SEHNR; CDR2 reads FQNEAQ (reference sequence). Trimming cost V 3 bases and J 6 bases, with 17 bases left between them. CDR3 DNA: TGTGCCAGCAGCTTGGAGGGGGGTAACAGGGATGGCTACACCTTC. Translation: CASSLEGGNRDGYTF.

This CDR3 reads CASSQTSGGISEQFF. CDR3 DNA sequence: TGTGCCAGCAGCCAAACTAGCGGGGGGATCAGTGAGCAGTTCTTC. The J gene is TRBJ2-1, the V gene TRBV4-2; 12 bases map to TRBD2. J lost 9 bases, V lost 2 bases, and 5 bases had no gene match. This CDR3 is 15 amino acids long. Germline loops: CDR1 LGHNA, CDR2 YNFKEQ.

CDR3 region: CASSPGGGKSGELFF. CDR3 bases: TGCGCCAGCAGCCCGGGCGGGGGGAAGTCCGGGGAGCTGTTTTTT. The chain combines TRBV5-1 with TRBJ2-2; 8 bases agree with TRBD2. This CDR3 comprises 15 residues. Germline V CDR1 and CDR2: SGHRS, YFSETQ. V was pared by 4 bases and J by 6 bases, with 8 bases of the junction left unmatched. The full variable domain, in which reference TRBV5-1 and TRBJ2-2 provide the parts outside the CDR3, is KAGVTQTPRYLIKTRGQQVTLSCSPISGHRSVSWYQQTPGQGLQFLFEYFSETQRNKGNFPGRFSGRQFSNSRSEMNVSTLELGDSALYLCASSPGGGKSGELFFGEGSRLTVL.

Turning to this clone: No DNA is shown, since the ends of the CDR3 on it are uncertain; the CDR3 is the one TCRdb lists. The rearrangement links TRBV10-1 to TRBJ2-2; the DNA was not compared with TRBD1, the D call given in the table. The CDR3 contains 14 residues when both ends are counted. Germline loops: CDR1 WNHNN, CDR2 SYGVQD (reference sequence). CDR3 residues: CASSILGNTGELFF.

This chain uses TRBV6-2 or TRBV6-3 with TRBJ2-1; 9 positions match TRBD2. With V trimmed by 2 bases and J by 4 bases, 15 bases remained unmatched. Looked up from germline, CDR1 is MNHEY and CDR2 is SVGEGT. This CDR3 region has 19 residues. The CDR3 loop is CASSYPSGRPSSGYNEQFF. CDR3 in DNA: TGTGCCAGCAGTTACCCAAGCGGGAGGCCATCGTCGGGATACAATGAGCAGTTCTTC.

The CDR3 is CASSPTGTGGVGYTF. The CDR3, as DNA: TGTGCCAGCAGCCCGACCGGGACAGGGGGCGTTGGCTACACCTTC. The chain links TRBV5-6 to TRBJ1-2; 12 nucleotides match TRBD1. The CDR3 sequence is 15 residues long. V shed 4 bases, J shed 7 bases, and the junction held 8 bases outside the gene matches. Germline CDR1 SGHDT, CDR2 YYEEEE.

The J gene is TRBJ1-2, the V gene TRBV9, with 11 bases matching TRBD1. This CDR3 region has 17 residues. Trimming cost V 3 bases and J 4 bases; bases outside gene matches: 11. CDR1 SGDLS and CDR2 YYNGEE come from the germline V gene. The CDR3: CASSAGRGQGVFYGYTF. In DNA form, the CDR3 reads TGTGCCAGCAGCGCGGGGCGGGGACAGGGGGTCTTCTATGGCTACACCTTC.

The chain links TRBV29-1 to TRBJ1-2; D remains unclear. The V gene's germline CDR1 is SQVTM and CDR2 ANQGSEA. The CDR3 runs to 13 residues. V lost 4 bases, J lost 2 bases, and 11 bases lay in between. CDR3 region: CSVVRPDNYGYTF. The CDR3 coding sequence is TGCAGCGTTGTTCGGCCAGACAACTATGGCTACACCTTC.

J is TRBJ2-3 and V is TRBV24-1, with D possibly matching TRBD1 (5 bases). CDR3 size: 12 residues. V lost 7 bases and J 5 bases, leaving 9 bases between the germline ends. Germline V gene lookup returns CDR1 KGHDR and CDR2 SFDVKD. This CDR3 is CATRQGGDTQYF. The CDR3 nucleotides read TGTGCCACCAGGCAGGGTGGAGATACGCAGTATTTT.

In this sample, this clone turned up a few times. The rearrangement joins TRBV19 to TRBJ2-1; D remains ambiguous. V was shortened by 6 bases and J by 0 bases, with 0 bases between the two germline ends. This CDR3 spans 11 amino acids. Germline V gene lookup returns CDR1 LNHDA and CDR2 SQIVND (reference sequence). The CDR3 DNA is TGTGCCAGTAGCTCCTACAATGAGCAGTTCTTC. It translates to CASSSYNEQFF.

This chain links TRBV6-7 with TRBJ1-4; TRBD1 matches 9 bases. TRBV6-7 falls under the ORF class, with uncertain function. J lost 4 bases, V lost 2 bases, and 5 bases had no gene match. This CDR3 is built from 16 residues. In nucleotides, the CDR3 is TGTGCCAGCAGTTACCGGACAGGGGATTGTAATGAAAAACTGTTTTTT. This codes for CASSYRTGDCNEKLFF.

In regard to this clone: The junction does not match germline at one end; this may be a read error. V usage is TRBV9 and J usage is TRBJ2-1, with 14 bases fitting TRBD2. Germline assignment: CDR1 SGDLS and CDR2 YYNGEE. CDR3 length: 15 residues. Written as DNA, the CDR3 is TGTGCCAGCAGCGCAACCGGGACTAGCGGGAGTTTATCGGTCTTC. Translating it yields CASSATGTSGSLSVF.

V usage is TRBV6-5 and J usage is TRBJ2-7, with D possibly TRBD1 on 6 matching bases. Trimming removed 2 bases from V and 2 bases from J, with 10 bases in between. The germline V gene has CDR1 MNHEY and CDR2 SVGAGI. The CDR3 has 14 amino acids. CDR3 nucleotides: TGTGCCAGCAGTTACAGAGAGGGGGCCTACGAGCAGTACTTC. The encoded protein is CASSYREGAYEQYF.

There are a few counts of this clone. V gene TRBV6-2 or TRBV6-3 combines with J gene TRBJ2-2, with unresolved D. V gave up 0 bases and J gave up 4 bases, with 15 bases separating them. CDR1 is MNHEY and CDR2 is SVGEGT in the germline V gene. This CDR3 has 17 residues. The CDR3 sequence is CASSYSGFGRSTGELFF. As DNA, the CDR3 is TGTGCCAGCAGTTACTCGGGTTTCGGGCGGAGCACCGGGGAGCTGTTTTTT.

This clone was recorded only once. V and J are TRBV5-1 and TRBJ2-1, with D perhaps matching TRBD2 (7 bases). From germline, CDR1 is SGHRS and CDR2 YFSETQ. Trimming took 5 bases from V and 8 from J, leaving 17 bases between them. The length of the CDR3 is 14 residues. The CDR3 DNA is TGCGCCAGCAGGAGGGGGGGCCCCCTTGATGAGCAGTTCTTC. Amino acids: CASRRGGPLDEQFF.

This chain joins TRBV7-9 and TRBJ2-1, with no clear D. This CDR3 has 14 residues. Trimming left V 7 bases short and J 2 bases short, with 12 bases between. The germline CDR1 and CDR2 sequences are SEHNR and FQNEAQ (reference sequence). The CDR3 loop is CASTPPQAYNEQFF. In nucleotides, the CDR3 is TGTGCCAGCACCCCTCCGCAAGCCTACAATGAGCAGTTCTTC.

The chain joins TRBV5-1 to TRBJ1-1; no clear D. CDR3 size: 14 residues. Germline assignment: CDR1 SGHRS and CDR2 YFSETQ. V dropped 2 bases and J dropped 0 bases, with 8 bases sitting between them. The CDR3 protein is CASSLTSLNTEAFF. Here the CDR3 DNA reads TGCGCCAGCAGCTTAACTAGTTTGAACACTGAAGCTTTCTTT. The full variable domain, completed using reference TRBV5-1 and TRBJ1-1, is KAGVTQTPRYLIKTRGQQVTLSCSPISGHRSVSWYQQTPGQGLQFLFEYFSETQRNKGNFPGRFSGRQFSNSRSEMNVSTLELGDSALYLCASSLTSLNTEAFFGQGTRLTVV.

The chain employs TRBV5-1 and TRBJ2-2; 8 nucleotides line up with TRBD2. Germline CDR1 reads SGHRS; CDR2 reads YFSETQ. Trimming removed 3 bases from V and 3 bases from J; junction bases left unmatched: 4. CDR3 length: 15 amino acids. CDR3 in DNA: TGCGCCAGCAGCTGGGCGGGGGGCCACACCGGGGAGCTGTTTTTT. Protein: CASSWAGGHTGELFF.

In this sample, this clone turned up once. The chain has TRBV5-1 and TRBJ2-3, with TRBD2 matching 9 bases. The CDR3 consists of 15 residues. The junction had 5 bases not matched to a gene; V was cut back by 0 bases and J by 6 bases. Germline CDR1 is SGHRS and CDR2 is YFSETQ. DNA for the CDR3: TGCGCCAGCAGCTTGGTCCCTAGCGGGACGGATACGCAGTATTTT. This codes for CASSLVPSGTDTQYF.

This sequence joins TRBV4-1 and TRBJ1-5; D unresolved. The ends were cut back, 1 base at V and 0 bases at J, with 7 bases in the middle. CDR3 length: 15 amino acids. Per germline, CDR1 MGHRA and CDR2 YSYEKL. CDR3 coding DNA: TGCGCCAGCAGCCAAGTTCGAGATAGCAATCAGCCCCAGCATTTT. It specifies CASSQVRDSNQPQHF.

The rearrangement uses TRBV6-1 and TRBJ2-3, with D perhaps TRBD1 or TRBD2 (5 bases each). Deletions cut 3 bases from V and 5 bases from J, with 12 bases between. Germline CDR1 and CDR2: MNHNS and SASEGT. The CDR3 sequence is 14 residues long. CDR3 nucleotides: TGTGCCAGCAGTGAGGAGAGGGGTCGAGATACGCAGTATTTT. Its protein is CASSEERGRDTQYF.

The V call is TRBV5-4, the J call TRBJ2-1, with 12 bases lining up with TRBD2. CDR1 is SGHNT and CDR2 is YYREEE in the germline V gene (reference sequence). The CDR3 is 15 amino acids. Germline trimming cut 5 bases from V and 6 bases from J; bases unmatched to any gene: 6. The CDR3 region has the DNA TGTGCCAGCAGTCGGACTAGCGGGGCGTTCAATGAGCAGTTCTTC. It codes for CASSRTSGAFNEQFF.